This T cell receptor beta chain was captured in a study of blood T cell repertoires in COVID-19. Study background: COVID-19 samples from acute and convalescent phases originated in the United States, Italy and Spain. Nucleic acid was either cDNA or gDNA, and it came from T cells, B-cell-depleted T cells, or PBMCs.

V was pared by 0 bases and J by 4 bases, with 6 bases between. Germline loops: CDR1 MNHEY, CDR2 SVGAGI. The CDR3 loop spans 14 amino acids. Original analysis: Reference gene primers were amplified, and this amplification served to estimate nucleated cell counts. Assay used: immunoSEQ multiplex PCR; TCRdb lists only in-frame clones, some missing. That table is the source of V, J and clone size, and D and trimming were worked out from the DNA. The table includes approximately 270,000 clones, roughly 88% detected once. The receptor's source is a woman in her 70s with acute or convalescent COVID-19. The chain has TRBV6-5 and TRBJ1-4; no clear D gene. The sequenced sample was peripheral blood. CDR3 nucleotides: TGTGCCAGCAGTTACTCAGCTTTTAATGAAAAACTGTTTTTT. Translating it yields CASSYSAFNEKLFF.